The present TCR beta chain was sequenced within a study of human T cells and chemical hapten exposure. Study-level background: Patches with 0.01% DPC went on the upper back, and the tests were read at 6 days. Enrolled patients were predominantly female and had alopecia areata, totalis or universalis.

Separate cDNA molecules received unique molecular identifiers, which the library attached to them. TCRdb re-analysed the RACE reads in MiXCR, keeping a single row per CDR3 protein. The sample yields 150,000 to 200,000 distinct CDR3 sequences, about 14% seen once. Time point meaning: patch test 1, 2 weeks after DPC sensitization. Regarding treatment: therapeutic diphenylcyclopropenone sensitization with weekly scalp DPC. Germline V gives CDR1 SGHTA, CDR2 FQGNSA. Trimming cost V 8 bases and J 7 bases, with 17 bases left between them. The CDR3 is made up of 14 amino acids. This TCR was sampled from a woman in her twenties or thirties with alopecia areata. Some clones in this sample may be carry-over from other donors' samples. The material was whole blood, obtained in connection with sensitization to the hapten diphenylcyclopropenone (DPC). The rearrangement uses TRBV7-2 and TRBJ1-4; possibly TRBD1 for D (5 bases). CDR3 loop: CASAGGTTGEKLFF. In nucleotides, the CDR3 is TGTGCCAGCGCCGGGGGAACGACGGGTGAAAAACTGTTTTTT.